The TCR beta chain under discussion was sequenced for a study of vaccination and CD4 T cells after COVID-19. Sequencing of DNA taken from cultured CD4+ T cells relied on the Oncomine TCR Beta short-read assay. From the PCR reads, TCRdb called clonotypes with MiXCR, one entry per CDR3 protein. The sample lists fewer than 7,000 distinct CDR3 sequences; roughly 70% were seen once. The treatment: roughly nine-day PBMC culture with coronavirus spike peptide pools or control peptides (ViraFEST assay). The germline V gene encodes CDR1 MRHNA and CDR2 SNTAGT. The CDR3 consists of 15 residues. V was clipped by 4 bases and J by 0 bases, with 12 bases between them. About this clonotype: Its specificity is unknown.

Specimen: CD4+ T cells from blood, cultured in vitro. This receptor was taken from a human donor who had recovered from COVID-19. The rearrangement uses TRBV6-4 and TRBJ2-5; D possibly corresponds to TRBD2 (6 bases). The CDR3 sequence: CASSAPWGDQETQYF. The DNA of the CDR3 is TGTGCCAGCAGTGCACCTTGGGGGGACCAAGAGACCCAGTACTTC.